This T cell receptor (beta chain) was profiled in a study of blood T cells in healthy people across ages. The CDR3 contains 13 residues. Germline V gene lookup returns CDR1 SGHTA and CDR2 FQGNSA. The V gene lost 6 bases and the J gene lost 4 bases, with 12 bases spanning the gap. General study findings and limits: Among long-lived donors, naive CD4+ cells were more numerous and diversity higher than in aged donors.

The sample providers were healthy Caucasian people from Russia, aged roughly 6 to 100. Peripheral blood, about 9.3 milliliters per donor, was collected. Using a J-beta primer mix together with a sample-barcoded 5' primer, a second PCR was run for about 6 to 11 cycles. Each cDNA molecule was tagged by a template-switch adaptor that had 12 random nucleotides. TCRdb re-called the 5' RACE reads through MiXCR, storing one row per CDR3 protein. Of approximately 690,000 distinct CDR3 sequences in the sample, around 38% were seen once. Note on this clonotype: Its target is not known.

This TCR derives from a man of 80 years or more in good health. Sequencing was done on a sample of blood. The chain is built from TRBV7-2 and TRBJ2-5; D perhaps matches TRBD2 (7 bases). This CDR3 reads CASSLRGAETQYF. The CDR3 bases are TGTGCCAGCAGTCTCCGGGGGGCAGAGACCCAGTACTTC.